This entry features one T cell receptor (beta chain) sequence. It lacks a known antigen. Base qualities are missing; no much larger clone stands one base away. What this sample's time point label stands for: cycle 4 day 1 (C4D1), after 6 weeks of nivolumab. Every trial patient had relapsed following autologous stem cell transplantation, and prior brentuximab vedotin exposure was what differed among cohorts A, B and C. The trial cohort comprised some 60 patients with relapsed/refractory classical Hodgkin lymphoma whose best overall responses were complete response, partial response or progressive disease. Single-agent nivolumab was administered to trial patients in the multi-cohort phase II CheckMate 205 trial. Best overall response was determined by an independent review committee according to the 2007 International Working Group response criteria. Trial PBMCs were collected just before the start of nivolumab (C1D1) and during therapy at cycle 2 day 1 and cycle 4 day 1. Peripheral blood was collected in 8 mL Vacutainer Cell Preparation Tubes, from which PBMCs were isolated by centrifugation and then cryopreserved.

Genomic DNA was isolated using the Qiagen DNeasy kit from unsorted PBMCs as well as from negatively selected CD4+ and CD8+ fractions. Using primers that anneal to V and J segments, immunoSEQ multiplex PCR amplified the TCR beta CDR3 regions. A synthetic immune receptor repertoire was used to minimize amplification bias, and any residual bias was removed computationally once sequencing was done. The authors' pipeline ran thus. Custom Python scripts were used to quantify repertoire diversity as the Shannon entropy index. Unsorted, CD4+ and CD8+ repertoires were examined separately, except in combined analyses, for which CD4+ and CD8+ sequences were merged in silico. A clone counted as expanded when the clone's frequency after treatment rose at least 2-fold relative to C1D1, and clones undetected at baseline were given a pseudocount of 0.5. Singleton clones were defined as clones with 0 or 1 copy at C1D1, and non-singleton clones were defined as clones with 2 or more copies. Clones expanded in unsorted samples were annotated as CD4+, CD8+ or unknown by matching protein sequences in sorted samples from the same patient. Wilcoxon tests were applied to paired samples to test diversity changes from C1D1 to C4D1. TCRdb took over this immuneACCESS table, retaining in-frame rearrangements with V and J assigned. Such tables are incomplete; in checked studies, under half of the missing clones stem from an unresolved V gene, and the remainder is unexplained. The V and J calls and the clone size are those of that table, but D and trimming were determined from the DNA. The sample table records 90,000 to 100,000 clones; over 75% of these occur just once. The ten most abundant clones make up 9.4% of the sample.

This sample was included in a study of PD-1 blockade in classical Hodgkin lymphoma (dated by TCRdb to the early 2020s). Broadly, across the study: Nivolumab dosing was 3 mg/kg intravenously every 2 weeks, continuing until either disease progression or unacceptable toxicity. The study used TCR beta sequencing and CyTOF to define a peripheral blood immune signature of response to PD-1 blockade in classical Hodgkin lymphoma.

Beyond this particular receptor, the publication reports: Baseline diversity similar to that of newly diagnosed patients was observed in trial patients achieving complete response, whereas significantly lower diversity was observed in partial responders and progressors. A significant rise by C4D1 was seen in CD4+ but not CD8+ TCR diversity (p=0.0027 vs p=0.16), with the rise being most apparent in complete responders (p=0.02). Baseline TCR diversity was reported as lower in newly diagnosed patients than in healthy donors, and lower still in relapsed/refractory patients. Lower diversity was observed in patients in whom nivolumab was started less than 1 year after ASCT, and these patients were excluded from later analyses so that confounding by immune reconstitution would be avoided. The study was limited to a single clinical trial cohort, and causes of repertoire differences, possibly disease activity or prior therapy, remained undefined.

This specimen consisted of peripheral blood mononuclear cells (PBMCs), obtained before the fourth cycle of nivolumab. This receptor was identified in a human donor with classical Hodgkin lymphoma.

This receptor has the CDR3 CASSPRDRVADTQYF. The DNA sequence reads TGTGCCAGCAGCCCTCGGGACAGGGTGGCAGATACGCAGTATTTT. The rearrangement joined TRBV6-6 to TRBJ2-3; TRBD1 aligns with 9 central bases. For this chain, trimming is 6 bases at the V end and 4 bases at the J end, and the number of junction bases without a gene match is 8. The germline V gene (reference sequence) sets CDR1 to MNHNY and CDR2 to SVGAGI. From the cysteine up to the phenylalanine, the CDR3 has a length of 15 residues. Of the read, only the CDR3 DNA is kept; its 45 bases are in frame from base 1.